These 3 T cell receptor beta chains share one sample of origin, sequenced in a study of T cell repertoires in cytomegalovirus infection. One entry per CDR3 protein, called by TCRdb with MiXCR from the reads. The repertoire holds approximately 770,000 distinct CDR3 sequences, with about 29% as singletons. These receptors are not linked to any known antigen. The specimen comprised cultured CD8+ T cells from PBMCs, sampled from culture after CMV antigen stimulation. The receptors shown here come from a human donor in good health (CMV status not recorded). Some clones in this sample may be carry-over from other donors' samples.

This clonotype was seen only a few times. CDR3 protein: CASSTDVGGTRGGYTF. CDR3 DNA sequence: TGTGCCAGCAGCACCGACGTAGGCGGCACGCGGGGTGGCTACACCTTC. V is TRBV14 and J is TRBJ1-2; D gene ambiguous. V shed 5 bases and J shed 7 bases, with 23 bases lying between them. Germline CDR1 and CDR2: SGHDN and FVKESK. This CDR3 is 16 amino acids long. Filled out from reference TRBV14 and TRBJ1-2, the complete variable domain reads EAGVTQFPSHSVIEKGQTVTLRCDPISGHDNLYWYRRVMGKEIKFLLHFVKESKQDESGMPNNRFLAERTGGTYSTLKVQPAELEDSGVYFCASSTDVGGTRGGYTFGSGTRLTVV.

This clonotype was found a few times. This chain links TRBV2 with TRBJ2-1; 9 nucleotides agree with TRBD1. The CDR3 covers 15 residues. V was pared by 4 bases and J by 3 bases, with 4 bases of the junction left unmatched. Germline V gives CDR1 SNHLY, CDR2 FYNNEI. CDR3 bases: TGTGCCAGCAGTGGGGACAGGGACTACTACAATGAGCAGTTCTTC. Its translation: CASSGDRDYYNEQFF.

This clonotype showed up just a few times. The CDR3 DNA is TGTGCCAGCAGCCCGCCGGGATTTTACGAGCAGTACTTC. Translated, it gives CASSPPGFYEQYF. The chain uses TRBV7-9 and TRBJ2-7; a weak D match, TRBD2 (5 bases). This CDR3 has 13 residues. Trimming pared 5 bases from V and 4 bases from J, leaving 12 bases between. The germline gives CDR1 SEHNR, CDR2 FQNEAQ (reference sequence).